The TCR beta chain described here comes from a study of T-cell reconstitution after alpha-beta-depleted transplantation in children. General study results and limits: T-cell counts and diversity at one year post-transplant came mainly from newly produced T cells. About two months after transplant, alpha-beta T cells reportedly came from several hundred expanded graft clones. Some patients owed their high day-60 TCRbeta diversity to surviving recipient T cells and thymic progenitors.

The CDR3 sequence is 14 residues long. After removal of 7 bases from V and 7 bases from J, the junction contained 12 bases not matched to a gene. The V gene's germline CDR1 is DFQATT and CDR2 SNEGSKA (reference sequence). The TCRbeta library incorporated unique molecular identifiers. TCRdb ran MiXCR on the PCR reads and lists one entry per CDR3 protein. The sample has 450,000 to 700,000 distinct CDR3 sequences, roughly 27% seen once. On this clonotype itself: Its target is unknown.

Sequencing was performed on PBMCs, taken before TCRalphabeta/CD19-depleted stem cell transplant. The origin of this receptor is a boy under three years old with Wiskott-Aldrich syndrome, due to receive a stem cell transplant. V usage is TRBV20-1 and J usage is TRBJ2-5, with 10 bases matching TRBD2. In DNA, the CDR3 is TGCAGTGGGTTGGGGCTAGCGGGAGCCGGGACCCAGTACTTC. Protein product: CSGLGLAGAGTQYF.